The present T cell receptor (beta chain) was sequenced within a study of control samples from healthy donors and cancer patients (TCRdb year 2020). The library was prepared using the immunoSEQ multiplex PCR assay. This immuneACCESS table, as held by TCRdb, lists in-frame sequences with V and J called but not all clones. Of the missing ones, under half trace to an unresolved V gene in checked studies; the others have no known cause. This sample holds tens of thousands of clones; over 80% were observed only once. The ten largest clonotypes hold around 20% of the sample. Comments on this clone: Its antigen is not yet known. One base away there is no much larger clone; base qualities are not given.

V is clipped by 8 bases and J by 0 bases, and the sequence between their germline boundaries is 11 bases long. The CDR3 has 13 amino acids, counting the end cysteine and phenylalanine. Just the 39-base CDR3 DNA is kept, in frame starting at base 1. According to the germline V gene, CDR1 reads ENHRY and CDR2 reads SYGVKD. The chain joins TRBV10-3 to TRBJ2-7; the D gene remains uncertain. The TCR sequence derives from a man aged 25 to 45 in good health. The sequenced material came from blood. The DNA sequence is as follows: TGTGCCATCGCGCCGGCTAACTCCTACGAGCAGTACTTC. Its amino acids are CAIAPANSYEQYF.